The present T cell receptor (beta chain) was sequenced within a study of control samples from healthy donors and cancer patients. The count of this clone is one. Germline V lookup: CDR1 MDHEN, CDR2 SYDVKM. This CDR3 is 15 amino acids long. Trimming took 3 bases from V and 1 from J, leaving 11 bases between them. Clones were read by immunoSEQ multiplex PCR, and TCRdb kept only the in-frame ones, dropping some. The sample has 75,000 to 95,000 clones, over 85% seen once. This receptor was identified in a woman in her twenties or thirties in good health. Sequencing input: blood. V and J are TRBV28 and TRBJ2-3; D uncertain. The CDR3 loop is CASSFVGKGTDTQYF. The DNA for the CDR3 is TGTGCCAGCAGTTTTGTAGGGAAGGGCACAGATACGCAGTATTTT.